A single sample gave rise to the 19 T cell receptor beta chains below, sequenced in a study of graft-versus-host responses after intestinal transplantation. The protocol was immunoSEQ multiplex PCR, while the TCRdb copy is restricted to in-frame clones and leaves out a portion. This sample has about 100,000 clones; about 93% occur once, and the top ten carry around 15%. Sample: PBMCs, taken roughly 68 weeks after intestinal transplant. These receptors originate from a human patient who received an intestinal transplant, so some T cells may come from the graft donor.

The chain uses TRBV9 and TRBJ2-7; no clear D gene. The germline CDR1 and CDR2 sequences are SGDLS and YYNGEE. V lost 4 bases to trimming and J lost 1 base, with 15 bases between them. This CDR3 is built from 15 residues. The CDR3 coding sequence is TGTGCCAGCAGCCCAACCCCGGACGGTTCCTACGAGCAGTACTTC. This codes for CASSPTPDGSYEQYF. The full variable domain, in which reference TRBV9 and TRBJ2-7 provide the parts outside the CDR3, is DSGVTQTPKHLITATGQRVTLRCSPRSGDLSVYWYQQSLDQGLQFLIQYYNGEERAKGNILERFSAQQFPDLHSELNLSSLELGDSALYFCASSPTPDGSYEQYFGPGTRLTVT.

This sequence joins TRBV27 and TRBJ1-5; unclear D gene. The ends were cut back, 2 bases at V and 6 bases at J, with 11 bases in the middle. This CDR3 spans 14 amino acids. CDR1 and CDR2 from the germline V gene are MNHEY and SMNVEV (reference sequence). In DNA form, the CDR3 reads TGTGCCAGCAGTTTAAGTCGGGGAAGTCAGCCCCAGCATTTT. The encoded protein is CASSLSRGSQPQHF.

The chain links TRBV19 to TRBJ1-1; D is uncertain. V lost 2 bases and J lost 4, with 11 bases in between. From germline, CDR1 is LNHDA and CDR2 SQIVND (reference sequence). This CDR3 spans 14 amino acids. The CDR3 DNA sequence: TGTGCCAGTAGTATATGGAGGACGGGCACTGAAGCTTTCTTT. Its translation: CASSIWRTGTEAFF.

V and J are TRBV7-8 and TRBJ2-7; D not resolved. Germline V lookup: CDR1 SGHVS, CDR2 FQNEAQ. V was trimmed by 5 bases and J by 3 bases, leaving 26 bases between them. The CDR3 spans 18 residues. The CDR3 reads CASSTPTRSALRHYEQYF. The CDR3 nucleotides are TGTGCCAGCAGCACCCCCACCCGGTCCGCGTTGCGGCACTACGAGCAGTACTTC.

The DNA of the CDR3 is TGTGCCAGTAGGCAACCGGGACGCTTATTGGGCTATGGCTACACCTTC. It yields the protein CASRQPGRLLGYGYTF. The chain carries TRBV19 and TRBJ1-2; D might be TRBD1 (5 bases). Germline CDR1 LNHDA, CDR2 SQIVND (reference sequence). This CDR3 contains 16 residues. The V end lost 6 bases, the J end lost 4 bases, and 21 bases lay between the germline ends.

The chain joins TRBV11-2 to TRBJ1-1, with 8 bases matching TRBD1. The length of the CDR3 is 13 residues. The ends lost 6 bases at V and 4 bases at J; junction bases unmatched: 4. Germline values: CDR1 SGHAT, CDR2 FQNNGV. The CDR3 DNA sequence: TGTGCCAGCAGGCCCACAGGGGGCACTGAAGCTTTCTTT. Translating gives CASRPTGGTEAFF.

V is TRBV25-1 and J is TRBJ2-2, with 7 bases that match TRBD1. Germline V gene lookup returns CDR1 MGHDK and CDR2 SYGVNS. Trimming cost V 6 bases and J 0 bases; bases outside gene matches: 1. The CDR3 is made up of 14 amino acids. CDR3 DNA sequence: TGTGCCAGCAGAGACAGGGCGAACACCGGGGAGCTGTTTTTT. Amino acid sequence: CASRDRANTGELFF.

The chain has TRBV18 and TRBJ1-6; TRBD1 agrees at 8 bases. Germline CDR1 KGHSH, CDR2 LQKENI. The V and J ends lost 4 bases and 7 bases, in that order; junction bases with no gene match: 6. There are 15 residues in the CDR3. DNA of the CDR3: TGTGCCAGCTCACGACGGACAGGGCAAAATTCACCCCTCCACTTT. This gives the protein CASSRRTGQNSPLHF.

V and J are TRBV6-5 and TRBJ2-4; the D gene is possibly TRBD2 (5 bases). CDR3 length: 16 amino acids. The V gene's germline CDR1 is MNHEY and CDR2 SVGAGI. The V end lost 2 bases, the J end lost 0 bases, and 11 bases lay between the germline ends. Here the CDR3 reads CASSYVGIEAKNIQYF. CDR3 nucleotide sequence: TGTGCCAGCAGTTACGTCGGGATTGAAGCCAAAAACATTCAGTACTTC.

This clone was picked up one time. The chain links TRBV19 to TRBJ2-3; weak D call: TRBD1 (6 bases). The V gene lost 6 bases and the J gene lost 4 bases, with 14 bases spanning the gap. Germline V lookup: CDR1 LNHDA, CDR2 SQIVND (reference sequence). This CDR3 has 14 amino acids. CDR3 in amino acids: CASSPTHRADTQYF. Written as DNA, the CDR3 is TGTGCCAGTAGCCCCACCCACAGGGCAGATACGCAGTATTTT.

J is TRBJ1-4 and V is TRBV27; D remains ambiguous. CDR1 is MNHEY, CDR2 SMNVEV, per germline (reference sequence). This CDR3 region has 10 residues. Trimming removed 5 bases at V and 5 bases at J, with 0 bases between. This chain's CDR3 is CASSNEKLFF. Here the CDR3 DNA reads TGTGCCAGCAGTAATGAAAAACTGTTTTTT.

V and J are TRBV6-5 and TRBJ2-7; D is ambiguous. This CDR3 spans 15 amino acids. Germline CDR1 and CDR2: MNHEY and SVGAGI. The V end was cut by 0 bases, the J end by 2 bases, with 11 bases between. DNA for the CDR3: TGTGCCAGCAGTTACTCGAGAAGTACTCCCTACGAGCAGTACTTC. It translates to CASSYSRSTPYEQYF.

This rearrangement joins TRBV19 to TRBJ1-5; D unresolved. This CDR3 is built from 14 residues. The germline CDR1 and CDR2 sequences are LNHDA and SQIVND (reference sequence). Trimming shortened V by 3 bases and J by 5 bases, and 11 bases separated the two germline ends. CDR3: CASSMPGDYQPQHF. As DNA, the CDR3 is TGTGCCAGTAGTATGCCCGGTGATTATCAGCCCCAGCATTTT.

This clone has only a few counts. The J gene is TRBJ1-4, the V gene TRBV7-9, with 7 bases identical to TRBD1. CDR3 length equals 14 residues. Trimming took 4 bases from V and 8 from J; bases not matched to a gene: 7. Per the germline V gene, CDR1 is SEHNR and CDR2 is FQNEAQ (reference sequence). CDR3 nucleotide sequence: TGTGCCAGCAGCTCAAATACAGGGGTCGAAAAACTGTTTTTT. Its protein is CASSSNTGVEKLFF. The entire variable domain, with the rest obtained from reference TRBV7-9 and TRBJ1-4, is as follows: DTGVSQNPRHKITKRGQNVTFRCDPISEHNRLYWYRQTLGQGPEFLTYFQNEAQLEKSRLLSDRFSAERPKGSFSTLEIQRTEQGDSAMYLCASSSNTGVEKLFFGSGTQLSVL.

This chain links TRBV7-6 with TRBJ2-2, with 7 nucleotides matching TRBD1. The CDR3 spans 16 residues. Germline V gene data show CDR1 as SGHVS and CDR2 as FNYEAQ. The V and J ends lost 5 bases and 0 bases, in that order; junction bases with no gene match: 6. The CDR3 coding sequence is TGTGCCAGCAGCCCAAGACAGGGCGCGAACACCGGGGAGCTGTTTTTT. It codes for CASSPRQGANTGELFF.

The chain carries TRBV10-2 and TRBJ1-5, with a weak D call TRBD1 (5 bases). This CDR3 contains 17 residues. Trimming removed 3 bases at V and 0 bases at J, with 15 bases between. Per germline, CDR1 WSHSY and CDR2 SAAADI. The CDR3 here is CASSDFRGESSNQPQHF. The DNA of the CDR3 is TGCGCCAGCAGTGATTTTCGAGGGGAGAGTAGCAATCAGCCCCAGCATTTT.

This chain connects TRBV19 to TRBJ1-1; no clear D. V was trimmed by 1 base and J by 1 base, leaving 4 bases between them. This CDR3 comprises 13 residues. The germline gives CDR1 LNHDA, CDR2 SQIVND (reference sequence). CDR3 residues: CASSIARNTEAFF. CDR3 bases: TGTGCCAGTAGTATAGCTAGGAACACTGAAGCTTTCTTT.

The V call is TRBV7-9, the J call TRBJ2-2, with D possibly called TRBD1 or TRBD2 (5 bases each). Germline V CDR1 and CDR2: SEHNR, FQNEAQ (reference sequence). Trimming stripped 6 bases from V and 0 bases from J, with 11 bases between. This CDR3 is 15 amino acids long. In DNA form, the CDR3 reads TGTGCCAGCAGGTGGGGACCGACGAACACCGGGGAGCTGTTTTTT. It translates to CASRWGPTNTGELFF.

The gene calls are TRBV7-2 and TRBJ1-5; D call uncertain. V gave up 1 base and J gave up 2 bases, with 6 bases separating them. Germline CDR1 SGHTA, CDR2 FQGNSA. The CDR3 runs 14 residues. CDR3 sequence reads: CASSLEDRNQPQHF. The CDR3 DNA is TGTGCCAGCAGCTTAGAAGACCGCAATCAGCCCCAGCATTTT.